This T cell receptor beta chain was retrieved from a study of T cell responses to AZD1222 COVID-19 vaccine. Libraries were prepared by immunoSEQ multiplex PCR; TCRdb keeps only in-frame clonotypes and omits some of them. The sample yields about 94,000 clones, 85% seen once. On this clone itself: Its antigen is unknown.

Trimming pared 2 bases from V and 5 bases from J, leaving 4 bases between. Germline V gives CDR1 SGHTA, CDR2 FQGTGA. The CDR3 runs to 11 residues. Study outcomes and limitations: Donor demographics were predominantly white British with a female majority; clonal diversity may be underestimated. Increases in Spike-specific TCR breadth and depth were seen after two AZD1222 doses.

This chain joins TRBV7-3 and TRBJ2-7; D is unclear. The material sequenced was peripheral blood, taken 28 days after the second AZD1222 dose. This clonotype was sampled from an adult who received the AZD1222 COVID-19 vaccine. This CDR3 is CASSLGNEQYF. DNA of the CDR3: TGTGCCAGCAGCTTAGGCAACGAGCAGTACTTC.